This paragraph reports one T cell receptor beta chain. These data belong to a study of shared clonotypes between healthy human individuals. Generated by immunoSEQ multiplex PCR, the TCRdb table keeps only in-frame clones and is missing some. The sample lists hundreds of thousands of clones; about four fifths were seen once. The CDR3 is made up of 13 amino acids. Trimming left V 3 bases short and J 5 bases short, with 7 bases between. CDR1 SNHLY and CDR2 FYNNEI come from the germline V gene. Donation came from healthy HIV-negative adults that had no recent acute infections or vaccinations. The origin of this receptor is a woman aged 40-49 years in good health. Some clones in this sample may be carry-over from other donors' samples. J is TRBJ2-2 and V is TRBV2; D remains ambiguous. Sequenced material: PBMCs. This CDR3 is CASSDWPTGELFF. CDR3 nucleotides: TGTGCCAGCAGTGACTGGCCAACCGGGGAGCTGTTTTTT.